Reported below is one T cell receptor (beta chain). The antigen remains undetermined. This sample was taken from a study of cytomegalovirus exposure and HLA in healthy donors. Study outcomes and limitations: Productive rates of about 90% or about 30% were seen for most TCR beta V segments in an earlier analysis. Near-uniform donor sequencing depth was presumed by presence/absence analyses.

Primers for the PCR totalled 60 Vbeta and 13 Jbeta. Sequenced by immunoSEQ multiplex PCR; TCRdb stores in-frame clones only, minus some. The sample consists of under 200,000 clones, approximately 82% of them appearing once. The germline V gene encodes CDR1 SGHTA and CDR2 FQGNSA. CDR3 length: 16 amino acids. Trimming took off 1 base at V and 0 bases at J, with 10 bases between the two ends. The sample was PBMCs. This chain joins TRBV7-2 and TRBJ2-1; no firm D call. The TCR sequence derives from a young woman in good health and CMV-seropositive. The CDR3 bases are TGTGCCAGCAGCTTAGAGTCTCTGAGCTCCTACAATGAGCAGTTCTTC. It is translated as CASSLESLSSYNEQFF.